What follows are 25 T cell receptor beta chains derived from one specimen sequenced in a study of blood T cell repertoires in COVID-19 (TCRdb year 2020). Library creation used the immunoSEQ multiplex PCR assay. TCRdb carries this immuneACCESS record with in-frame sequences only. Its versions omit some clonotypes, under half of them owing to an unresolved V gene in the studies checked, with the rest unexplained. Recorded for this sample are about 56,000 clones; approximately 89% of them occurred a single time. The ten biggest clones cover roughly 45% of the sample. Sequenced: peripheral blood. All receptors derive from a woman aged 55 to 70 with COVID-19, enrolled during active disease.

The V call is TRBV10-3, the J call TRBJ1-3; no reliable D call. In germline, CDR1 is ENHRY, CDR2 SYGVKD. This CDR3 has 17 residues. The germline V and J ends were trimmed by 6 bases and 0 bases, with 18 bases remaining between them. The CDR3 bases are TGTGCCATCAGCCGGAACATGATCGCTAGCTCTGGAAACACCATATATTTT. This translates into CAISRNMIASSGNTIYF.

The gene calls are TRBV7-2 and TRBJ1-2, with D unresolved. The germline V and J ends were trimmed by 3 bases and 2 bases, with 13 bases remaining between them. The germline CDR1 and CDR2 sequences are SGHTA and FQGNSA. CDR3 length: 15 amino acids. CDR3 amino acids: CASSFSGPLNYGYTF. The CDR3, as DNA: TGTGCCAGCAGCTTCTCAGGTCCCCTGAACTATGGCTACACCTTC.

The chain links TRBV10-3 to TRBJ2-5; the D gene is possibly TRBD2 (7 bases). Trimming took 3 bases from V and 2 from J, leaving 13 bases between them. This CDR3 comprises 15 residues. Germline values: CDR1 ENHRY, CDR2 SYGVKD. The CDR3 DNA reads TGTGCCATCAGTGATAAGGGGGGGAAACAAGAGACCCAGTACTTC. It codes for CAISDKGGKQETQYF.

The chain links TRBV4-3 to TRBJ2-1; D possibly corresponds to TRBD2 (5 bases). The V gene lost 0 bases and the J gene lost 4 bases, with 13 bases spanning the gap. This CDR3 is built from 16 residues. CDR1 and CDR2 (germline): LGHNA, YSLEER. The CDR3 here is CASSQDPDGNYNEQFF. The DNA for the CDR3 is TGCGCCAGCAGCCAAGATCCGGACGGGAATTACAATGAGCAGTTCTTC.

This sequence joins TRBV7-9 and TRBJ1-3; D is uncertain. Trimming removed 5 bases from V and 5 bases from J, with 10 bases in between. Germline V gene lookup returns CDR1 SEHNR and CDR2 FQNEAQ (reference sequence). CDR3 length: 13 amino acids. This CDR3 is CASSRDIRNTIYF. As DNA, the CDR3 is TGTGCCAGCAGCCGAGACATCAGAAACACCATATATTTT. Combining the CDR3 with reference TRBV7-9 and TRBJ1-3 gives the whole variable domain DTGVSQNPRHKITKRGQNVTFRCDPISEHNRLYWYRQTLGQGPEFLTYFQNEAQLEKSRLLSDRFSAERPKGSFSTLEIQRTEQGDSAMYLCASSRDIRNTIYFGEGSWLTVV.

The chain has TRBV3-1 (or the pseudogene TRBV3-2) and TRBJ2-1; 7 positions match TRBD2. Unmatched junction bases numbered 6, after V lost 1 base and J lost 12 bases. CDR3 length: 13 amino acids. Germline CDR1 LGHDT, CDR2 YNNKEL (reference sequence). The DNA for the CDR3 is TGTGCCAGCAGCCAAGTCACGGGAGGTGGGCAGTTCTTC. This encodes CASSQVTGGGQFF.

The chain combines TRBV13 with TRBJ2-7, with 8 nucleotides matching TRBD1. Germline V lookup: CDR1 PRHDT, CDR2 FYEKMQ (reference sequence). The CDR3 loop spans 15 amino acids. The J segment lost 5 bases and the V segment lost 0 bases, leaving 6 bases of the junction unmatched. CDR3 in amino acids: CASSLGRGRVNEQYF. DNA for the CDR3: TGTGCCAGCAGCTTAGGCAGGGGGCGCGTTAACGAGCAGTACTTC.

CDR3 DNA: TGTGCCAGCCGCATAGGCGGGAGGTCCGGGGAGCTGTTTTTT. Translated, it gives CASRIGGRSGELFF. V usage is TRBV11-2 and J usage is TRBJ2-2, with 8 bases that match TRBD2. Trimming at V came to 8 bases and at J to 6 bases, leaving 8 bases not matched to a gene. The CDR3 loop spans 14 amino acids. The germline V gene encodes CDR1 SGHAT and CDR2 FQNNGV.

The gene calls are TRBV6-2 or TRBV6-3 and TRBJ2-7; D is possibly TRBD1 (6 bases). Trimming left V 5 bases short and J 1 base short, with 15 bases between. The CDR3 consists of 15 residues. Germline V lookup: CDR1 MNHEY, CDR2 SVGEGT. As DNA, the CDR3 is TGTGCCAGCAGTAACCTCCTACAGGGTTCCTACGAGCAGTACTTC. Amino acids: CASSNLLQGSYEQYF.

The genes are TRBV11-1 and TRBJ2-1; TRBD2 matches 13 bases. Per germline, CDR1 SGHAT and CDR2 FQDESV (reference sequence). The CDR3 is 15 amino acids. J gave up 5 bases and V 5 bases, and 3 bases lay outside the gene matches. The CDR3 here is CASSPGLAGDNEQFF. In DNA form, the CDR3 reads TGTGCCAGCAGCCCCGGACTAGCGGGGGACAATGAGCAGTTCTTC.

The chain employs TRBV6-2 or TRBV6-3 and TRBJ2-3; D is unclear. Between the trimmed V and J ends, which lost 0 bases and 0 bases, there was a span of 10 bases. The CDR3 runs 16 residues. Germline-derived CDR1 and CDR2 are MNHEY and SVGEGT. This CDR3 reads CASSYSPAESTDTQYF. The CDR3 DNA is TGTGCCAGCAGTTACTCCCCCGCGGAGAGCACAGATACGCAGTATTTT.

This clone was detected a few times. This chain uses TRBV6-5 with TRBJ2-3; no reliable D call. The CDR3 loop spans 16 amino acids. The ends were cut back, 4 bases at V and 5 bases at J, with 19 bases in the middle. Per the germline V gene, CDR1 is MNHEY and CDR2 is SVGAGI. The CDR3 coding sequence is TGTGCCAGCAGTTCCCGTTCCAACCCCAAGCGAGATACGCAGTATTTT. Translated: CASSSRSNPKRDTQYF.

This chain joins TRBV5-5 and TRBJ2-3; possible D gene TRBD2, 6 bases. CDR3 length equals 15 residues. Looked up from germline, CDR1 is SGHKS and CDR2 is YYEKEE (reference sequence). Trimming pared 4 bases from V and 6 bases from J, leaving 18 bases between. The CDR3 bases are TGTGCCAGCAGCCTACGGGAATCCCGGGAGGATACGCAGTATTTT. Its translation is CASSLRESREDTQYF. Based on the CDR3 plus reference TRBV5-5 and TRBJ2-3, the full variable domain is DAGVTQSPTHLIKTRGQQVTLRCSPISGHKSVSWYQQVLGQGPQFIFQYYEKEERGRGNFPDRFSARQFPNYSSELNVNALLLGDSALYLCASSLRESREDTQYFGPGTRLTVL.

The chain recombines TRBV21-1 with TRBJ1-4; the table's D call, TRBD1, has no DNA check behind it. TRBV21-1 is reported as a pseudogene. This CDR3 is built from 12 residues. As DNA, the CDR3 is TGTGCCAGCGGACAGCTTAATGAAAAACTGTTTTTT. This sequence encodes CASGQLNEKLFF.

This chain connects TRBV29-1 to TRBJ2-3; 7 bases are shared with TRBD2. J was trimmed by 4 bases and V by 7 bases; bases with no gene match: 5. Germline V gene lookup returns CDR1 SQVTM and CDR2 ANQGSEA. This CDR3 has 12 amino acids. The CDR3 loop is CSDWAGADTQYF. DNA of the CDR3: TGCAGCGATTGGGCGGGGGCAGATACGCAGTATTTT.

The V and J genes are TRBV18 and TRBJ1-1; TRBD1 matches 11 bases. The germline V gene encodes CDR1 KGHSH and CDR2 LQKENI. CDR3 length equals 17 residues. J gave up 1 base and V 0 bases, and 4 bases lay outside the gene matches. CDR3 nucleotides: TGTGCCAGCTCACCACCATTGGGACAGGGGGAGAACACTGAAGCTTTCTTT. Its translation is CASSPPLGQGENTEAFF.

The CDR3 reads CASSSRTRTDTQYF. The CDR3 DNA reads TGTGCCAGCAGCTCTAGGACTCGCACAGATACGCAGTATTTT. The chain joins TRBV7-2 to TRBJ2-3, with D perhaps TRBD2 (5 bases). Deletions cut 4 bases from V and 1 base from J, with 9 bases between. This CDR3 contains 14 residues. Germline V lookup: CDR1 SGHTA, CDR2 FQGNSA.

This chain joins TRBV7-9 and TRBJ1-2; D remains unclear. This CDR3 is 12 amino acids long. The ends were cut back, 5 bases at V and 8 bases at J, with 12 bases in the middle. Germline CDR1 is SEHNR and CDR2 is FQNEAQ (reference sequence). DNA for the CDR3: TGTGCCAGCAGCCCCTCTTCAGGAGGCTACACCTTC. Translated, it gives CASSPSSGGYTF.

The rearrangement joins TRBV30 to TRBJ1-5; 7 bases map to TRBD1. CDR1 is GTSNPN and CDR2 is SVGIG in the germline V gene (reference sequence). The length of the CDR3 is 14 residues. J was trimmed by 7 bases and V by 1 base; bases with no gene match: 7. CDR3 region: CAWSAGTGEQPQHF. The CDR3 DNA follows: TGTGCCTGGAGTGCTGGAACAGGGGAACAGCCCCAGCATTTT.

The chain combines TRBV27 with TRBJ2-5, with 7 bases identical to TRBD1. The germline V gene has CDR1 MNHEY and CDR2 SMNVEV (reference sequence). CDR3 length: 14 residues. V trimming: 4 bases; J trimming: 3 bases; junction bases outside the gene matches: 5. The CDR3 DNA sequence: TGTGCCAGCAGTTCGCCGGGACAGAAAGAGACCCAGTACTTC. This gives the protein CASSSPGQKETQYF.

The chain employs TRBV6-5 and TRBJ1-5; no clear D gene. The CDR3 is made up of 14 amino acids. V was pared by 6 bases and J by 5 bases, with 14 bases between. Germline V gene sequence: CDR1 MNHEY, CDR2 SVGAGI. The CDR3 loop is CASRPTAEHQPQHF. In DNA form, the CDR3 reads TGTGCCAGCAGGCCTACAGCCGAACATCAGCCCCAGCATTTT.

The J gene is TRBJ2-1, the V gene TRBV28; 10 nucleotides agree with TRBD2. There are 17 residues in the CDR3. Germline values: CDR1 MDHEN, CDR2 SYDVKM. The V and J ends lost 2 bases and 8 bases, in that order; junction bases with no gene match: 12. The CDR3 region is CASSLVYPPSGRYEQFF. As DNA, the CDR3 is TGTGCCAGCAGTTTAGTGTACCCGCCTAGCGGGAGATATGAGCAGTTCTTC.

This chain uses TRBV2 with TRBJ2-2, with D perhaps TRBD2 (6 bases). The V end was cut by 8 bases, the J end by 8 bases, with 12 bases between. This CDR3 spans 12 amino acids. Germline V lookup: CDR1 SNHLY, CDR2 FYNNEI. CDR3 region: CASGRSGGELFF. The CDR3, as DNA: TGTGCCAGCGGGAGGTCGGGGGGGGAGCTGTTTTTT.

The chain combines TRBV7-8 with TRBJ2-3; 11 positions match TRBD2. The germline V gene encodes CDR1 SGHVS and CDR2 FQNEAQ. Trimming at V came to 5 bases and at J to 5 bases, leaving 21 bases not matched to a gene. CDR3 length: 20 amino acids. In nucleotides, the CDR3 is TGTGCCAGCAGCCCCCGGGGGGGGCTAGCGGGGGGCGCCCGGAGAGATACGCAGTATTTT. Translation: CASSPRGGLAGGARRDTQYF.

The chain employs TRBV5-4 and TRBJ2-5, with D maybe TRBD2 (6 bases). Germline values: CDR1 SGHNT, CDR2 YYREEE (reference sequence). V was shortened by 0 bases and J by 5 bases, with 11 bases between the two germline ends. The CDR3 covers 14 residues. CDR3 loop: CASSLAGVGETQYF. DNA for the CDR3: TGTGCCAGCAGCTTGGCGGGGGTAGGGGAGACCCAGTACTTC.